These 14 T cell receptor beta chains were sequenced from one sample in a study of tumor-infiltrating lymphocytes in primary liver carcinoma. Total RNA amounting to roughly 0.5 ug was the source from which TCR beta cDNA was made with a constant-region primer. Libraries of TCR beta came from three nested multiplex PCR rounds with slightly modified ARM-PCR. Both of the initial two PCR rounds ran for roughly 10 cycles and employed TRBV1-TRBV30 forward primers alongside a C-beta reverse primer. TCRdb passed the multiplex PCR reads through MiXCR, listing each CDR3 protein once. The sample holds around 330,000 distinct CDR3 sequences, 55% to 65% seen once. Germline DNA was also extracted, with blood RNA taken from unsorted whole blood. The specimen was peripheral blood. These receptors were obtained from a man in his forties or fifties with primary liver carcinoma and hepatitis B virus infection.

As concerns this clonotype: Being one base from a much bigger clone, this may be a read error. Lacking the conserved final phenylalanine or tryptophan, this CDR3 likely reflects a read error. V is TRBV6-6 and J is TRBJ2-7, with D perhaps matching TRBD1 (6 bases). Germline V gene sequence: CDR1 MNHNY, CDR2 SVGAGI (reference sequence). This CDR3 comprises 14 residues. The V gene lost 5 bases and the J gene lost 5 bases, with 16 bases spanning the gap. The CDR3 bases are TGTGCCAGCAGTCGGATAGGGGGAGCCCACGAGCAGTACCTC. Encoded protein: CASSRIGGAHEQYL.

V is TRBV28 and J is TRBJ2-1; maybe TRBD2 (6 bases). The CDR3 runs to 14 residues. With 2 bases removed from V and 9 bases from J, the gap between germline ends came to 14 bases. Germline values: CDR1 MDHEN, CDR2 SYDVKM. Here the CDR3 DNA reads TGTGCCAGCAGTTTAGATCCCTCGGAGGGTGAGCAGTTCTTC. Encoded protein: CASSLDPSEGEQFF.

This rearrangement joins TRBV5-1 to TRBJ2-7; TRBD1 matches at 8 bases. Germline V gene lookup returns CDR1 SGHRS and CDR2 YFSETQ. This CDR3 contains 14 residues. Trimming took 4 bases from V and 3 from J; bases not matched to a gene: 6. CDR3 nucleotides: TGCGCCAGCAGCCCCCCGGACAGGGACTACGAGCAGTACTTC. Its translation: CASSPPDRDYEQYF.

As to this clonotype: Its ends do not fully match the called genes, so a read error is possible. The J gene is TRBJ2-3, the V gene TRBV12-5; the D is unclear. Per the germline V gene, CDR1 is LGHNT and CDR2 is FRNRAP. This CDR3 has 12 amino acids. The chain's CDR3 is CASSGPTYTQYF. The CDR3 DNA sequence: TGTGCTAGTTCTGGACCCACATATACGCAGTATTTT.

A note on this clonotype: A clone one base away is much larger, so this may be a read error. The CDR3 DNA reads as TGTGCCAGCATTAAGCGAGTCTCTGGGGCCAACGTCCTGACTTTC. It yields the protein CASIKRVSGANVLTF. V usage is TRBV5-4 and J usage is TRBJ2-6; no clear D gene. This CDR3 is built from 15 residues. Germline V lookup: CDR1 SGHNT, CDR2 YYREEE (reference sequence). Trimming took 6 bases from V and 0 from J, leaving 10 bases between them.

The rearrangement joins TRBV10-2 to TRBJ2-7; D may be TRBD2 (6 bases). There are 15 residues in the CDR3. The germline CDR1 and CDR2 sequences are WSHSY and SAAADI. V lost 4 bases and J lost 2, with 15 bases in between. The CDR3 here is CASSVDGGRPYEQYF. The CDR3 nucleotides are TGCGCCAGCAGTGTGGACGGGGGAAGACCCTACGAGCAGTACTTC.

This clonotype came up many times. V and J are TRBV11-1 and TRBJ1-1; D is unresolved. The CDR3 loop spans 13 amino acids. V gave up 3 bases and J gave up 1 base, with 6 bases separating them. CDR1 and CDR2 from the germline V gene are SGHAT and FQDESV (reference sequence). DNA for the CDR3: TGTGCCAGCAGCTTGGTCCAGAACACTGAAGCTTTCTTT. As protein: CASSLVQNTEAFF.

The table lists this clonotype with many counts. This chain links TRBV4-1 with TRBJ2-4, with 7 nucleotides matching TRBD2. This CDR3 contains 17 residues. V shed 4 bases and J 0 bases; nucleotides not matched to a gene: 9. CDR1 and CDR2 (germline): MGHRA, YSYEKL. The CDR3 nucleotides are TGCGCCAGCAGCCCCGCCGGGGGGACTCTAGCCAAAAACATTCAGTACTTC. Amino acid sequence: CASSPAGGTLAKNIQYF.

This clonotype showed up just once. Here the CDR3 reads CASSPQRPRMNTQYF. The CDR3 DNA reads as TGTGCCAGCAGCCCCCAGCGGCCACGGATGAATACGCAGTATTTT. This rearrangement joins TRBV28 to TRBJ2-3; D may be TRBD2 (5 bases). V lost 6 bases to trimming and J lost 7 bases, with 20 bases between them. Germline V gene data show CDR1 as MDHEN and CDR2 as SYDVKM. The CDR3 is 15 amino acids.

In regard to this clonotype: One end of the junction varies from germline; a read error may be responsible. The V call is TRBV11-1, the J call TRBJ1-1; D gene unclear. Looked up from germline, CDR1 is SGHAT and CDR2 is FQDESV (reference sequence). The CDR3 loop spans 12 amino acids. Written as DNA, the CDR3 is TGTGTCAGCAGCTCGAGGGACACTGAAGCTTTCTTT. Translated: CVSSSRDTEAFF.

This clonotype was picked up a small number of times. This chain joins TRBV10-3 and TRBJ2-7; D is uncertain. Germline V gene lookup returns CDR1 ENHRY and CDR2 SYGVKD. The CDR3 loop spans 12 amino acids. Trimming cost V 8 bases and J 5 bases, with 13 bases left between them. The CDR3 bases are TGTGCCATCGATTCCGGGCGAGACGAGCAGTACTTC. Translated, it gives CAIDSGRDEQYF.

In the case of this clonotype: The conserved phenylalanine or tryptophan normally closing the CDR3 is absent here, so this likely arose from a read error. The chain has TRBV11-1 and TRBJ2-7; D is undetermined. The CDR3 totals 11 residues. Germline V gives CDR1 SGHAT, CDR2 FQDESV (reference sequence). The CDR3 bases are TGTGCCAGCAGCTCTACCTACGTGCAGTACCTC. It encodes CASSSTYVQYL.

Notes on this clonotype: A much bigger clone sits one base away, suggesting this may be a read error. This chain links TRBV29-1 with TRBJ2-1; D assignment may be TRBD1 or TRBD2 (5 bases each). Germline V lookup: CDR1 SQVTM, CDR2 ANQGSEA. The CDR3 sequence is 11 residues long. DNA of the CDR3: TGCAGCGTAGGACGGGGCAATGGGCAGTTCTTC. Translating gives CSVGRGNGQFF.

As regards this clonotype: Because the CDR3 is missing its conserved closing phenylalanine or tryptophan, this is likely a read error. In DNA, the CDR3 is TGTGCCAGCAGCTTAGGAGTCACAGGGACCCTTAGCAATCAGCCCCAGCATCTT. Translated, it gives CASSLGVTGTLSNQPQHL. The J gene is TRBJ1-5, the V gene TRBV7-8; the D gene is possibly TRBD1 (6 bases). The CDR3 sequence is 18 residues long. Trimming shortened V by 1 base and J by 0 bases, and 16 bases separated the two germline ends. Germline V lookup: CDR1 SGHVS, CDR2 FQNEAQ.